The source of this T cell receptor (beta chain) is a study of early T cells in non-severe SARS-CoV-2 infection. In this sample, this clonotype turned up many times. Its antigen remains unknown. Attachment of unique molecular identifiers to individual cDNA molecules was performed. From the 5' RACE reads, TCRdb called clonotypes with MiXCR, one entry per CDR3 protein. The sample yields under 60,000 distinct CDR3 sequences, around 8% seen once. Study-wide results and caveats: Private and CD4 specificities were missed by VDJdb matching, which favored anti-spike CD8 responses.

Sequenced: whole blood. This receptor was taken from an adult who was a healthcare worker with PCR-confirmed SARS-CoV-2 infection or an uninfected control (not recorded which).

CDR3 coding DNA: TGTGCCAGCAGCTGGACACAGGGTTCTGGGGCCAACGTCCTGACTTTC. This codes for CASSWTQGSGANVLTF. The chain has TRBV5-5 and TRBJ2-6, with a weak D call TRBD1 (6 bases). Germline V lookup: CDR1 SGHKS, CDR2 YYEKEE (reference sequence). The V end lost 3 bases, the J end lost 1 base, and 11 bases lay between the germline ends. The CDR3 has 16 residues.